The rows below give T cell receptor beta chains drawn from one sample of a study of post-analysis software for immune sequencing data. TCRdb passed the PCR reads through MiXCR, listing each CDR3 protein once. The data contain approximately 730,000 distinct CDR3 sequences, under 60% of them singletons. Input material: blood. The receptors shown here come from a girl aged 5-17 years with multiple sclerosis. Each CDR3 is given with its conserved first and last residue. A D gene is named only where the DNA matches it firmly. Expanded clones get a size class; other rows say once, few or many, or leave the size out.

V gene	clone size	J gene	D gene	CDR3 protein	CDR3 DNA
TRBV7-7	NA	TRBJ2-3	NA	CASSLKGEDTQYF	TGTGCTAGCAGCCTAAAAGGTGAAGATACGCAGTATTTT
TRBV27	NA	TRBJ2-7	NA	CASRHRRAGYEQYF	TGTGCCAGCAGGCATCGGAGGGCCGGGTACGAGCAGTACTTC
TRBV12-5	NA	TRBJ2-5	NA	CASGFVGRRQETQYF	TGTGCTAGTGGTTTCGTTGGGCGCCGGCAAGAGACCCAGTACTTC
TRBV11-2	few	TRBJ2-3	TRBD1	CASSWTGRQTDTQYF	TGTGCCAGCAGCTGGACAGGGAGGCAAACAGATACGCAGTATTTT
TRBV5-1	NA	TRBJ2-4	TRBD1	CASMQGDIQYF	TGCGCCAGCATGCAGGGGGACATTCAGTACTTC
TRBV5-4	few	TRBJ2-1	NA	CASSPGSNSYNEQFF	TGTGCCAGCAGCCCAGGGTCAAACTCCTACAATGAGCAGTTCTTC
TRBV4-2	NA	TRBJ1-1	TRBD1	CASSQALQGTLGHTEAFF	TGTGCCAGCAGCCAAGCCCTACAGGGGACCCTTGGTCACACTGAAGCTTTCTTT
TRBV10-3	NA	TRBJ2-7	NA	CAISESVSGQYEQYF	TGTGCCATCAGTGAGTCGGTGAGCGGACAATACGAGCAGTACTTC
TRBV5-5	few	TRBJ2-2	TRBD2	CASSLVGLAGGPGTGELFF	TGTGCCAGCAGCTTGGTCGGGCTAGCGGGAGGGCCCGGGACCGGGGAGCTGTTTTTT
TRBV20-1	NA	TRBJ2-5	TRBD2	CSATRTSGQETQYF	TGCAGTGCTACCAGGACTAGCGGCCAAGAGACCCAGTACTTC
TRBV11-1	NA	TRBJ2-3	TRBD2	CASSLGGSGEDTQYF	TGTGCCAGCAGCTTAGGCGGGAGTGGCGAAGATACGCAGTATTTT
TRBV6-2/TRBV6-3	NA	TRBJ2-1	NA	CASTQDFSYNEQFF	TGTGCCAGCACCCAGGATTTCTCCTACAATGAGCAGTTCTTC
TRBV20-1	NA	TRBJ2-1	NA	CGAFRGASLDEQFF	TGCGGTGCTTTTAGAGGGGCTAGCCTCGATGAGCAGTTCTTC
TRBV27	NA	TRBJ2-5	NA	CASSLTSGRESVTQYF	TGTGCCAGCAGCCTAACCTCCGGACGGGAGTCTGTGACCCAGTACTTC
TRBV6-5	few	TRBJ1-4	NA	CASGARFRGEKLFF	TGTGCCAGCGGGGCCCGGTTCCGAGGAGAAAAACTGTTTTTT
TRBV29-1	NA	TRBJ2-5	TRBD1	CSVDRGLSQTQYF	TGCAGCGTGGACAGGGGGCTTTCGCAGACCCAGTACTTC
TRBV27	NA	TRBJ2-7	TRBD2	CASSQRRPSGFLYEQYF	TGTGCCAGCAGCCAACGGCGTCCTAGCGGCTTCCTCTACGAGCAGTACTTC
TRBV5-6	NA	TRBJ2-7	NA	CASSWTALSSYEQYF	TGTGCCAGCAGCTGGACAGCCCTGAGCTCCTACGAGCAGTACTTC
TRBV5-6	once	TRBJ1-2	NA	CASSLTTGADYGYTF	TGTGCCAGCAGCCTCACGACAGGAGCCGACTATGGCTACACCTTC
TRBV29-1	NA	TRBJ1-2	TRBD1	CSVDKRGRYYGYTF	TGCAGCGTGGACAAGAGGGGGCGTTACTATGGCTACACCTTC
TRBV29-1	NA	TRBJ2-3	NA	CSVGPGDTQYF	TGCAGCGTGGGGCCGGGGGATACGCAGTATTTT
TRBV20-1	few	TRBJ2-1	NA	CSAKAAGNLEQFF	TGCAGTGCTAAGGCGGCGGGGAACCTTGAGCAGTTCTTC
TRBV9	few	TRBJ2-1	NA	CASSAERLEADEQFF	TGTGCCAGCAGCGCCGAACGACTAGAGGCCGATGAGCAGTTCTTC
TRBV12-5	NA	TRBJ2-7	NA	CASGFGVSSYEQYF	TGTGCTAGTGGTTTTGGGGTAAGCTCCTACGAGCAGTACTTC
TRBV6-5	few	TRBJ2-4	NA	CASSPNVAGANIQYF	TGTGCCAGCAGCCCCAACGTGGCAGGGGCGAACATTCAGTACTTC
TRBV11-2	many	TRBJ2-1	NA	CASSPANEQFF	TGTGCCAGCAGCCCCGCCAATGAGCAGTTCTTC
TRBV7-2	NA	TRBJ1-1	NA	CASSLEGGGRNTEAFF	TGTGCCAGCAGCTTAGAAGGCGGCGGGAGGAACACTGAAGCTTTCTTT
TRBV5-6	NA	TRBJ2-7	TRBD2	CASSLFASGRDEQYF	TGTGCCAGCAGCTTGTTCGCTAGCGGGAGAGACGAGCAGTACTTC
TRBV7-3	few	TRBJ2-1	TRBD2	CASSLWREDEQFF	TGTGCCAGCAGCTTATGGCGGGAGGATGAGCAGTTCTTC
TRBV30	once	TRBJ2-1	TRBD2	CAWTSGRARNEQFF	TGTGCCTGGACTAGCGGGAGGGCACGGAATGAGCAGTTCTTC
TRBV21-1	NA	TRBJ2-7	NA	CASSKKGQSYEQYF	TGTGCCAGCAGCAAAAAAGGACAGTCCTACGAGCAGTACTTC
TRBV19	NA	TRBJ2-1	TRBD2	CASSISGSDNEQFF	TGTGCCAGTAGTATCAGCGGGAGTGACAATGAGCAGTTCTTC
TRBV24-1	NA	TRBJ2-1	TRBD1	CATSDDREEQFF	TGTGCCACCAGTGATGACAGGGAAGAGCAGTTCTTC
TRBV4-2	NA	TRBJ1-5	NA	CASSRDVRQPQHF	TGTGCCAGCAGCCGGGACGTTCGGCAGCCCCAGCATTTT
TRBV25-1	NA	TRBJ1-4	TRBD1	CASSEYGDRGEKLFF	TGTGCCAGCAGTGAATATGGTGACAGGGGGGAAAAACTGTTTTTT
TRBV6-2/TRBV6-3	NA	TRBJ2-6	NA	CTSSYPVLGGANVLTF	TGTACCAGCAGTTACCCAGTCTTGGGGGGGGCCAACGTCCTGACTTTC
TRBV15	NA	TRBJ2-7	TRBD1	CATSRDLGTGSYEQYF	TGTGCCACCAGCAGAGATTTGGGGACAGGGTCCTACGAGCAGTACTTC
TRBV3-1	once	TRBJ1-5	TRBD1	CASSEEGALEPQHF	TGTGCCAGCAGCGAGGAGGGGGCTCTTGAGCCCCAGCATTTT
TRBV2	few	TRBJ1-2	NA	CAARGFNYGYTF	TGTGCCGCGAGAGGATTTAACTATGGCTACACCTTC